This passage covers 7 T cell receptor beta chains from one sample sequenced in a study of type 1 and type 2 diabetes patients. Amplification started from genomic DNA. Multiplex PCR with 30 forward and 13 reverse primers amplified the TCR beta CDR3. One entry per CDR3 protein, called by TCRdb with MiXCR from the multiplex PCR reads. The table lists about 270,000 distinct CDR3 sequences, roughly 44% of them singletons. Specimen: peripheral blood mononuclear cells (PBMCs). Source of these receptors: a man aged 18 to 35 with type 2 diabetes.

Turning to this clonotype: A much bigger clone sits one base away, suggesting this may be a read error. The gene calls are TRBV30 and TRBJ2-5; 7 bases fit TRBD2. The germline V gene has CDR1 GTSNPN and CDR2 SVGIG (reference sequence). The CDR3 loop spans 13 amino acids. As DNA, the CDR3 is TGTGCCTGGAACGGCGGGAGAGGGGAGACCCAGTGCTTC. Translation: CAWNGGRGETQCF.

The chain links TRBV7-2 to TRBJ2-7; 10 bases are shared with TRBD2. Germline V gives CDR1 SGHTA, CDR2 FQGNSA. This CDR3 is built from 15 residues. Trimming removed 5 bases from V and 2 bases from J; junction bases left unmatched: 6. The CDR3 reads CASSPWTSGTYEQYF. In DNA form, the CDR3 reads TGTGCCAGCAGCCCCTGGACTAGCGGCACCTACGAGCAGTACTTC.

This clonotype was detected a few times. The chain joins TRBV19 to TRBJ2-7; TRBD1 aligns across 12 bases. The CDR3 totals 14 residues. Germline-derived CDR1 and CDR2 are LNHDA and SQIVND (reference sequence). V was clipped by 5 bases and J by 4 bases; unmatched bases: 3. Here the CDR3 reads CASSGGQGAYEQYF. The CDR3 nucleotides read TGTGCCAGTAGTGGGGGACAGGGGGCGTACGAGCAGTACTTC.

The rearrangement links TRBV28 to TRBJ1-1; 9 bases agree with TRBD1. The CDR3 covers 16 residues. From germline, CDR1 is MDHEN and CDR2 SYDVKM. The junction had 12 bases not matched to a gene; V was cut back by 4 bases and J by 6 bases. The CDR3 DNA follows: TGTGCCAGCAGTTCACCATACAGGGGGCTAGGGGCTGAAGCTTTCTTT. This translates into CASSSPYRGLGAEAFF.

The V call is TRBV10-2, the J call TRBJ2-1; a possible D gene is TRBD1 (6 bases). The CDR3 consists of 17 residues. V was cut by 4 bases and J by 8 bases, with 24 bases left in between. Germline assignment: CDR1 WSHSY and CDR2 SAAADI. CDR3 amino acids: CASSALVGAVSEYEQFF. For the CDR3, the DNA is TGCGCCAGCAGTGCTCTGGTGGGGGCAGTCAGCGAATATGAGCAGTTCTTC.

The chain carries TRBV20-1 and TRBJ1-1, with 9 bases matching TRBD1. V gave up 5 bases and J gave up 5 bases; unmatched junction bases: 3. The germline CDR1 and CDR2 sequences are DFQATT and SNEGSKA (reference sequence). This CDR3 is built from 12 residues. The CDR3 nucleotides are TGCAGTGCTCCTGACAGGGGGACTGAAGCTTTCTTT. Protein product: CSAPDRGTEAFF.

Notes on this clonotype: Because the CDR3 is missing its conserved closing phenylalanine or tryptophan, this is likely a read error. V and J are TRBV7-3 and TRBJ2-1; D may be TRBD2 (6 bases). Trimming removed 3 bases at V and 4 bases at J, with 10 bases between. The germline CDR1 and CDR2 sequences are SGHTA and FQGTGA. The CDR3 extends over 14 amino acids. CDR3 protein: CASSFAGPYNEQFL. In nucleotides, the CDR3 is TGTGCCAGCAGCTTTGCGGGGCCTTACAATGAGCAGTTCCTC.